This T cell receptor beta chain was identified in a study of blood T cell repertoires in COVID-19. Turning to the study itself: Nucleic acid was either cDNA or gDNA, and it came from T cells, B-cell-depleted T cells, or PBMCs.

In the source study's methods: Estimates of nucleated cell counts were drawn from the amplification of reference gene primers. Profiled with immunoSEQ multiplex PCR; TCRdb holds only in-frame clones, not every one. From that table come the V and J calls and clone size; the DNA was used to work out D and trimming. The sample includes nearly 250,000 clones, approximately 82% of them seen just once. The CDR3 extends over 17 amino acids. Trimming pared 4 bases from V and 0 bases from J, leaving 16 bases between. In germline, CDR1 is LNHDA, CDR2 SQIVND (reference sequence). The sequencing input was peripheral blood. V gene TRBV19 combines with J gene TRBJ2-1; maybe TRBD2 (6 bases). This TCR was sampled from a woman older than 75 with acute or convalescent COVID-19. The CDR3 sequence is CASSTPTSPSSYNEQFF. CDR3 DNA sequence: TGTGCCAGTAGTACACCAACTAGCCCGAGCTCCTACAATGAGCAGTTCTTC.